This T cell receptor (beta chain) was observed in a study of technical replicates of blood from several donors. CDR1 and CDR2 (germline): SGHRS, YFSETQ. The CDR3 has 15 amino acids. V gave up 4 bases and J gave up 3 bases; unmatched junction bases: 5. This clone occurred a few times. The assay was immunoSEQ multiplex PCR, and TCRdb's table has in-frame clones only and misses some. Here the sample spans 60,000 to 65,000 clones, nearly 95% being singletons. This chain uses TRBV5-1 with TRBJ2-3; 10 positions match TRBD1. The receptor comes from a human donor in good health. Some clones in this sample may be carry-over from other donors' samples. The sample consisted of PBMCs. CDR3 amino acids: CASSGGTGETDTQYF. The CDR3, as DNA: TGCGCCAGCAGCGGGGGGACAGGGGAAACAGATACGCAGTATTTT.